This entry features one T cell receptor beta chain sequence. Its antigen is as yet unknown. This entry is derived from a study of cytomegalovirus exposure and HLA in healthy donors. Study results and caveats: As confirmed in vitro, a few CMV-associated chains were specific for CMV antigens.

Between the trimmed V and J ends, which lost 10 bases and 0 bases, there was a span of 14 bases. The CDR3 runs to 14 residues. Germline CDR1 reads MNHNY; CDR2 reads SVGAGI (reference sequence). Primers for the PCR totalled 60 Vbeta and 13 Jbeta. The table came from immunoSEQ multiplex PCR; TCRdb's copy has only in-frame clones and leaves some out. The sample has roughly 82,000 clones; more than 65% are singletons. The receptor was derived from a middle-aged woman in good health and CMV-seropositive. The sample was PBMCs. The rearrangement joins TRBV6-6 to TRBJ2-3, with a possible D match to TRBD2 (6 bases). The CDR3 sequence: CANSARGSTDTQYF. The DNA for the CDR3 is TGTGCCAACTCAGCCCGGGGGAGCACAGATACGCAGTATTTT.